These 29 T cell receptor beta chains came from one sample sequenced in a study of PD-1 blockade in classical Hodgkin lymphoma. In every patient, relapse followed autologous stem cell transplantation, while exposure to brentuximab vedotin differed. Only in-frame clones appear in the TCRdb table, and some are missing; sequencing was by immunoSEQ multiplex PCR. The sample includes 20,000 to 25,000 clones, roughly three quarters of them seen just once. Material: peripheral blood mononuclear cells (PBMCs), obtained at baseline. All receptors come from a human donor with classical Hodgkin lymphoma.

V and J are TRBV5-4 and TRBJ2-5; D is uncertain. Trimming pared 4 bases from V and 2 bases from J, leaving 9 bases between. The germline gives CDR1 SGHNT, CDR2 YYREEE (reference sequence). The CDR3 is 13 residues long. Here the CDR3 reads CASSLAHQETQYF. The CDR3 bases are TGTGCCAGCAGCCTGGCCCATCAAGAGACCCAGTACTTC.

The chain recombines TRBV6-6 with TRBJ1-1; no clear D gene. The CDR3 loop spans 13 amino acids. V shed 7 bases and J shed 3 bases, with 12 bases lying between them. Germline CDR1 is MNHNY and CDR2 is SVGAGI (reference sequence). Here the CDR3 reads CASKGMGYTEAFF. The CDR3 bases are TGTGCCAGCAAAGGGATGGGGTACACTGAAGCTTTCTTT.

The rearrangement joins TRBV5-1 to TRBJ2-7; TRBD1 aligns across 10 bases. Trimming at V came to 4 bases and at J to 3 bases, leaving 10 bases not matched to a gene. The CDR3 has 16 amino acids. The germline V gene has CDR1 SGHRS and CDR2 YFSETQ. The CDR3 DNA reads as TGCGCCAGCAGCCCCATTCCGGGACAGGGGATCTACGAGCAGTACTTC. Translated: CASSPIPGQGIYEQYF.

This clone was seen more than once but under ten times. The CDR3 DNA reads TGTGCCAGCAGGGGGGGGCTAACTAATGAAAAACTGTTTTTT. It is translated as CASRGGLTNEKLFF. V usage is TRBV2 and J usage is TRBJ1-4; a possible D gene is TRBD1 (6 bases). Germline V gene data show CDR1 as SNHLY and CDR2 as FYNNEI. The CDR3 extends over 14 amino acids. V was cut by 6 bases and J by 1 base, with 9 bases left in between.

The chain employs TRBV7-9 and TRBJ2-5, with D perhaps being TRBD1 or TRBD2 (6 bases each). The assigned J gene may be wrong: the sequence end matches TRBJ2-7 better. The CDR3 consists of 15 residues. Germline V lookup: CDR1 SEHNR, CDR2 FQNEAQ (reference sequence). The CDR3 sequence is CASSLEGGTSHEQYF. Written as DNA, the CDR3 is TGTGCCAGCAGCTTAGAGGGGGGCACCTCACACGAGCAGTACTTC.

The V and J genes are TRBV4-2 and TRBJ2-1, with D tentatively TRBD1 or TRBD2 (5 bases each). The V end lost 0 bases, the J end lost 0 bases, and 12 bases lay between the germline ends. CDR1 is LGHNA, CDR2 YNFKEQ, per germline. The length of the CDR3 is 17 residues. The CDR3 nucleotides read TGTGCCAGCAGCCAAGATACGGGGCAGGGCTCCTACAATGAGCAGTTCTTC. It specifies CASSQDTGQGSYNEQFF.

The chain is built from TRBV2 and TRBJ2-2; TRBD2 aligns across 15 bases. Germline CDR1 is SNHLY and CDR2 is FYNNEI. V lost 4 bases and J lost 6; bases outside the gene matches: 9. The CDR3 is 18 amino acids. The CDR3 is CASSALGLAGGSSGELFF. Written as DNA, the CDR3 is TGTGCCAGCAGTGCACTAGGACTAGCGGGGGGGTCTTCCGGGGAGCTGTTTTTT. Together with reference TRBV2 and TRBJ2-2, the CDR3 gives the full variable domain: EPEVTQTPSHQVTQMGQEVILRCVPISNHLYFYWYRQILGQKVEFLVSFYNNEISEKSEIFDDQFSVERPDGSNFTLKIRSTKLEDSAMYFCASSALGLAGGSSGELFFGEGSRLTVL.

The table lists this clone with a count of one. This chain links TRBV4-1 with TRBJ2-1; no firm D call. CDR3 length equals 12 residues. Germline-derived CDR1 and CDR2 are MGHRA and YSYEKL. V shed 2 bases and J shed 8 bases, with 7 bases lying between them. In DNA, the CDR3 is TGCGCCAGCAGCCAATCGGTGGATGAGCAGTTCTTC. Translated: CASSQSVDEQFF.

By proportion, this clone is medium-sized. The chain carries TRBV5-5 and TRBJ2-7; unclear D gene. The CDR3 has 13 amino acids. The V and J ends lost 1 base and 4 bases respectively, with 9 bases between them. Germline values: CDR1 SGHKS, CDR2 YYEKEE (reference sequence). The CDR3 DNA reads as TGTGCCAGCAGCTTGAATCATGCGTACGAGCAGTACTTC. Its translation: CASSLNHAYEQYF.

The chain has TRBV30 and TRBJ2-7; D unclear. The germline V gene encodes CDR1 GTSNPN and CDR2 SVGIG (reference sequence). The V gene lost 0 bases and the J gene lost 5 bases, with 8 bases spanning the gap. The CDR3 totals 12 residues. CDR3 residues: CAWSVQRNEQYF. Here the CDR3 DNA reads TGTGCCTGGAGTGTACAGAGGAACGAGCAGTACTTC. Variable domain in full (rest from reference TRBV30 and TRBJ2-7): SQTIHQWPATLVQPVGSPLSLECTVEGTSNPNLYWYRQAAGRGLQLLFYSVGIGQISSEVPQNLSASRPQDRQFILSSKKLLLSDSGFYLCAWSVQRNEQYFGPGTRLTVT.

The chain joins TRBV28 to TRBJ2-1; TRBD2 might be the D (7 bases). CDR1 MDHEN and CDR2 SYDVKM come from the germline V gene. V was pared by 2 bases and J by 9 bases, with 11 bases between. This CDR3 contains 13 residues. As DNA, the CDR3 is TGTGCCAGCAGTTTAGGGGGGGCGATTGAGCAGTTCTTC. Encoded protein: CASSLGGAIEQFF.

J is TRBJ2-7 and V is TRBV5-1; D unclear. This CDR3 is 11 amino acids long. V was trimmed by 0 bases and J by 5 bases, leaving 3 bases between them. Per the germline V gene, CDR1 is SGHRS and CDR2 is YFSETQ. CDR3 DNA: TGCGCCAGCAGCTTGGGGAACGAGCAGTACTTC. Amino acid sequence: CASSLGNEQYF. The whole variable domain, filled in from reference TRBV5-1 and TRBJ2-7, reads KAGVTQTPRYLIKTRGQQVTLSCSPISGHRSVSWYQQTPGQGLQFLFEYFSETQRNKGNFPGRFSGRQFSNSRSEMNVSTLELGDSALYLCASSLGNEQYFGPGTRLTVT.

The V gene is TRBV6-1, the J gene TRBJ2-7; 9 bases align to TRBD2. Germline V gene sequence: CDR1 MNHNS, CDR2 SASEGT. The V and J ends lost 1 base and 3 bases, in that order; junction bases with no gene match: 7. This CDR3 contains 16 residues. The CDR3 DNA follows: TGTGCCAGCAGTGAAGGGTTAGCGGGGGCCCTCTACGAGCAGTACTTC. Amino acid sequence: CASSEGLAGALYEQYF.

The gene calls are TRBV19 and TRBJ2-5, with 12 bases aligning to TRBD2. CDR1 and CDR2 from the germline V gene are LNHDA and SQIVND (reference sequence). This CDR3 is built from 16 residues. J was trimmed by 0 bases and V by 5 bases; bases with no gene match: 4. CDR3 residues: CASSSLAGGYQETQYF. The CDR3 DNA sequence: TGTGCCAGTAGTTCACTAGCGGGGGGTTACCAAGAGACCCAGTACTTC.

The genes are TRBV19 and TRBJ1-5; TRBD1 might be the D (6 bases). CDR1 LNHDA and CDR2 SQIVND come from the germline V gene (reference sequence). This CDR3 is 15 amino acids long. With 1 base removed from V and 3 bases from J, the gap between germline ends came to 10 bases. For the CDR3, the DNA is TGTGCCAGTAGTATAGGCGGACAGCACAATCAGCCCCAGCATTTT. It yields the protein CASSIGGQHNQPQHF.

This clone counts as medium-sized (0.01 to 0.1%). The chain has TRBV21-1 and TRBJ2-7; the D call in the table, TRBD1, was not verified against the DNA. TRBV21-1 is annotated as a pseudogene. The CDR3 is made up of 16 amino acids. The CDR3 DNA reads TGTGCCAGCAGCAAACCCTACACAGGGCCCTCCTACGAGCAGTACTTC. It specifies CASSKPYTGPSYEQYF.

CDR3 nucleotides: TGTGCCAGCAGCTTAGTCATCGAAGGGGTCCACGAGCAGTACTTC. This codes for CASSLVIEGVHEQYF. The gene calls are TRBV7-6 and TRBJ2-7; possible D gene TRBD1, 5 bases. Trimming took off 1 base at V and 5 bases at J, with 15 bases between the two ends. Per germline, CDR1 SGHVS and CDR2 FNYEAQ. CDR3 length equals 15 residues.

The CDR3 region has the DNA TGTGCTAGTGGGGACGGGGGGGCACCTTTCTATGGCTACACCTTC. Translated, it gives CASGDGGAPFYGYTF. This chain uses TRBV12-5 with TRBJ1-2; weak D call: TRBD1 (6 bases). V was pared by 6 bases and J by 4 bases, with 18 bases between. The germline CDR1 and CDR2 sequences are LGHNT and FRNRAP. The length of the CDR3 is 15 residues.

The V and J genes are TRBV7-9 and TRBJ2-5; D gene ambiguous. Looked up from germline, CDR1 is SEHNR and CDR2 is FQNEAQ (reference sequence). The V end was cut by 2 bases, the J end by 2 bases, with 15 bases between. This CDR3 is 16 amino acids long. The CDR3 nucleotides read TGTGCCAGCAGCTTATTCTGGGATTTGGGGCAAGAGACCCAGTACTTC. Translating it yields CASSLFWDLGQETQYF.

The chain recombines TRBV7-9 with TRBJ1-1; D gene unclear. Germline CDR1 and CDR2: SEHNR and FQNEAQ (reference sequence). Trimming cost V 3 bases and J 0 bases, with 11 bases left between them. The CDR3 has 15 residues. The CDR3 DNA reads TGTGCCAGCAGCTTTCCAGAAAGCATGAACACTGAAGCTTTCTTT. Its translation: CASSFPESMNTEAFF.

The rearrangement links TRBV6-5 to TRBJ2-2; 7 nucleotides match TRBD1. Germline CDR1 reads MNHEY; CDR2 reads SVGAGI. The J segment lost 5 bases and the V segment lost 6 bases, leaving 9 bases of the junction unmatched. The CDR3 length is 15 residues. CDR3 nucleotide sequence: TGTGCCAGCAGGGCCACGGGACAGTTTACCGGGGAGCTGTTTTTT. Translating it yields CASRATGQFTGELFF.

V usage is TRBV4-1 and J usage is TRBJ2-1; D perhaps matches TRBD1 (6 bases). The CDR3 runs 14 residues. The germline CDR1 and CDR2 sequences are MGHRA and YSYEKL. Trimming left V 0 bases short and J 6 bases short, with 9 bases between. The CDR3 here is CASSQETGFNEQFF. For the CDR3, the DNA is TGCGCCAGCAGCCAAGAAACAGGGTTCAATGAGCAGTTCTTC.

The chain couples TRBV2 to TRBJ2-7; D is ambiguous. Trimming left V 4 bases short and J 3 bases short, with 7 bases between. The germline V gene encodes CDR1 SNHLY and CDR2 FYNNEI. The CDR3 totals 12 residues. CDR3 residues: CASSGRLYEQYF. The CDR3 bases are TGTGCCAGCAGTGGACGGCTCTACGAGCAGTACTTC.

The genes are TRBV6-5 and TRBJ1-1; no reliable D call. The length of the CDR3 is 12 residues. CDR1 and CDR2 (germline): MNHEY, SVGAGI. Deletions cut 8 bases from V and 2 bases from J, with 9 bases between. CDR3 protein: CASGVENTEAFF. CDR3 bases: TGTGCCAGCGGGGTAGAAAACACTGAAGCTTTCTTT.

The rearrangement links TRBV6-5 to TRBJ1-6; D is perhaps TRBD1 (5 bases). Trimming stripped 2 bases from V and 7 bases from J, with 9 bases between. CDR1 is MNHEY and CDR2 is SVGAGI in the germline V gene. This CDR3 comprises 14 residues. CDR3 region: CASSYTGTNSPLHF. CDR3 in DNA: TGTGCCAGCAGTTACACAGGAACGAATTCACCCCTCCACTTT.

A single count supports this clone. CDR3 bases: TGCGCCAGCAGCTTGGATGGCACCGACAGGAACGGGGATGAGCAGTTCTTC. Protein sequence: CASSLDGTDRNGDEQFF. The V call is TRBV5-1, the J call TRBJ2-1; D perhaps matches TRBD1 (6 bases). Germline CDR1 and CDR2: SGHRS and YFSETQ. There are 17 residues in the CDR3. Deletions cut 0 bases from V and 8 bases from J, with 21 bases between.

J is TRBJ1-2 and V is TRBV6-5, with D unclear. From germline, CDR1 is MNHEY and CDR2 SVGAGI. The V end lost 5 bases, the J end lost 0 bases, and 7 bases lay between the germline ends. The CDR3 is made up of 13 amino acids. The CDR3 sequence: CASSPGTNYGYTF. CDR3 nucleotide sequence: TGTGCCAGCAGTCCCGGGACTAACTATGGCTACACCTTC.

This rearrangement joins TRBV6-4 to TRBJ1-6; TRBD1 matches 9 bases. V shed 0 bases, J shed 9 bases, and the junction held 6 bases outside the gene matches. The germline V gene has CDR1 MRHNA and CDR2 SNTAGT. The CDR3 contains 16 residues. The CDR3 loop reads CASSDSPGTGRSPLHF. The CDR3 region has the DNA TGTGCCAGCAGTGACTCCCCCGGGACAGGGCGTTCACCCCTCCACTTT.

V gene TRBV6-5 combines with J gene TRBJ2-2, with D tentatively TRBD2 (6 bases). The CDR3 runs to 12 residues. Germline-derived CDR1 and CDR2 are MNHEY and SVGAGI. Trimming removed 8 bases from V and 2 bases from J, with 6 bases in between. CDR3 loop: CASGLNTGELFF. The CDR3 region has the DNA TGTGCCAGCGGACTAAACACCGGGGAGCTGTTTTTT.